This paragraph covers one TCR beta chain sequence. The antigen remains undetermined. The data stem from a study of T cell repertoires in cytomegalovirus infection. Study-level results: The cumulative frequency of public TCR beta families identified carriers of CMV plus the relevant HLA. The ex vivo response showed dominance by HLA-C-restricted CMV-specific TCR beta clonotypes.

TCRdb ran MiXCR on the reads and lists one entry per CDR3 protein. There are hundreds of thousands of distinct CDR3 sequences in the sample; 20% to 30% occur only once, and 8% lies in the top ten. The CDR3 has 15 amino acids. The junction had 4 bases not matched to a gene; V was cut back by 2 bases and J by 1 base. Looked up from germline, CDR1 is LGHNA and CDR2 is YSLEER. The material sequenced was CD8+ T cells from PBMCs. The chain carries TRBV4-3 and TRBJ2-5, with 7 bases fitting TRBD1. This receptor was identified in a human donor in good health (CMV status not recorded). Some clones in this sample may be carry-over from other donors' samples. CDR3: CASSQLTGSQETQYF. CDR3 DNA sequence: TGCGCCAGCAGCCAATTGACAGGGAGCCAAGAGACCCAGTACTTC.